This is a list of T cell receptor beta chains from one sample in a study of T cells after yellow fever vaccination. TCRdb re-derived calls from the 5' RACE reads in MiXCR, one entry per CDR3 protein. The data contain approximately 300,000 distinct CDR3 sequences, about 9.5% of them singletons. The sequences come from PBMCs, collected on the day of the first yellow fever vaccination. The receptor source for this set is a man younger than 35 who received the YFV17D yellow fever vaccine. CDR3s include the opening cysteine and the closing phenylalanine or tryptophan. A D gene is named only where the DNA matches it firmly. Some rows have no size entry. The others give once, few or many, or a class for an expanded clone.

D	V	J	size	CDR3	DNA
NA	TRBV5-6	TRBJ2-5	few	CASSLEGTGWQETQYF	TGTGCCAGCAGCTTGGAAGGTACAGGGTGGCAAGAGACCCAGTACTTC
TRBD1	TRBV5-1	TRBJ2-1	many	CASSSTWTGPHNEQFF	TGCGCCAGCAGCTCGACCTGGACAGGGCCACACAATGAGCAGTTCTTC
TRBD2	TRBV12-3/TRBV12-4	TRBJ2-3	many	CASSRRLAGGPTITDTQYF	TGTGCCAGCAGCCGCAGACTAGCGGGCGGACCTACGATCACAGATACGCAGTATTTT
NA	TRBV6-5	TRBJ2-6	few	CASSSEASGANVLTF	TGTGCCAGCAGTTCTGAGGCCTCTGGGGCCAACGTCCTGACTTTC
NA	TRBV12-3/TRBV12-4	TRBJ2-1	NA	CASSFGTATYNEQFF	TGTGCCAGCAGTTTCGGGACTGCCACCTACAATGAGCAGTTCTTC
NA	TRBV3-1	TRBJ2-7	few	CASSQAVYEQYF	TGTGCCAGCAGCCAAGCGGTATACGAGCAGTACTTC
TRBD2	TRBV5-1	TRBJ2-3	few	CASSPSGGALADTQYF	TGCGCCAGCAGCCCTAGCGGGGGGGCTTTAGCAGATACGCAGTATTTT
TRBD2	TRBV7-9	TRBJ2-1	NA	CASSPKRGASYNEQFF	TGTGCCAGCAGCCCTAAGCGGGGGGCCTCCTACAATGAGCAGTTCTTC
NA	TRBV6-2/TRBV6-3	TRBJ1-1	NA	CASSYERGGNTEAFF	TGTGCCAGCAGTTATGAACGGGGGGGGAACACTGAAGCTTTCTTT
NA	TRBV7-2	TRBJ2-7	few	CAIDRDRSYEQYF	TGTGCCATCGACCGGGACCGTTCCTACGAGCAGTACTTC
NA	TRBV5-6	TRBJ2-1	NA	CASSFMNEQFF	TGTGCCAGCAGCTTTATGAACGAGCAGTTCTTC
TRBD1	TRBV12-3/TRBV12-4	TRBJ2-2	NA	CASRPGTGLGELFF	TGTGCCAGCAGGCCCGGGACAGGGTTAGGGGAGCTGTTTTTT
TRBD1	TRBV5-1	TRBJ1-2	NA	CASSLDRVGYGYTF	TGCGCCAGCAGCCTCGACAGGGTTGGCTATGGCTACACCTTC
NA	TRBV13	TRBJ2-3	few	CASSLGQGEGTDTQYF	TGTGCCAGCAGCTTAGGCCAAGGAGAGGGGACAGATACGCAGTATTTT
NA	TRBV7-3	TRBJ1-6	many	CASSRGGSNSPLHF	TGTGCCAGCTCTAGGGGAGGTTCCAATTCACCCCTCCACTTT
TRBD1	TRBV5-1	TRBJ2-2	NA	CASSLTGFTGELFF	TGCGCCAGCAGCCTGACAGGGTTCACCGGGGAGCTGTTTTTT